The 6 T cell receptor beta chains listed next were all sequenced from one sample in a study of T cell repertoires in cytomegalovirus infection. TCRdb re-called the reads with MiXCR, one entry per CDR3 protein. The table lists under 150,000 distinct CDR3 sequences, 30% of them singletons. Their antigen targets remain unknown. Here the sequenced sample was CD8+ T cells from cultured PBMCs, taken from culture after CMV antigen stimulation. Source of these receptors: a human donor in good health (CMV status not recorded). Some clones in this sample may be carry-over from other donors' samples.

This rearrangement joins TRBV12-5 to TRBJ2-5; possible D gene TRBD2, 7 bases. The CDR3 loop spans 17 amino acids. Per germline, CDR1 LGHNT and CDR2 FRNRAP. V gave up 1 base and J gave up 6 bases, with 21 bases separating them. DNA for the CDR3: TGTGCTAGTGGTTTGGACCTCCTTGGGGGGGGCCTAAAGACCCAGTACTTC. This translates into CASGLDLLGGGLKTQYF.

The chain employs TRBV7-3 and TRBJ2-5, with 11 bases matching TRBD2. With V trimmed by 5 bases and J by 5 bases, 10 bases remained unmatched. This CDR3 has 16 residues. CDR1 is SGHTA, CDR2 FQGTGA, per germline. The chain's CDR3 is CASSPSPTSGEETQYF. In nucleotides, the CDR3 is TGTGCCAGCAGCCCTTCCCCGACTAGCGGGGAGGAGACCCAGTACTTC.

The chain joins TRBV7-2 to TRBJ2-3, with D tentatively TRBD1 (6 bases). The CDR3 is 15 residues long. Trimming left V 4 bases short and J 5 bases short, with 16 bases between. The V gene's germline CDR1 is SGHTA and CDR2 FQGNSA. The CDR3 region has the DNA TGTGCCAGCAGCTCCAGCCAGGGGCGCCTAGATACGCAGTATTTT. It encodes CASSSSQGRLDTQYF.

The chain recombines TRBV20-1 with TRBJ1-1; D gene uncertain. The V end lost 7 bases, the J end lost 1 base, and 13 bases lay between the germline ends. The CDR3 covers 13 residues. Germline V gene data show CDR1 as DFQATT and CDR2 as SNEGSKA (reference sequence). The CDR3 DNA reads as TGCAGTGGTAGCTGGGAGGCGAACACTGAAGCTTTCTTT. Its protein is CSGSWEANTEAFF.

The V call is TRBV6-2 or TRBV6-3, the J call TRBJ2-1; maybe TRBD2 (7 bases). Germline lookup yields CDR1 MNHEY and CDR2 SVGEGT. Trimming stripped 0 bases from V and 6 bases from J, with 18 bases between. The CDR3 spans 17 residues. CDR3 loop: CASSYSIRGGSPNEQFF. The CDR3, as DNA: TGTGCCAGCAGTTACTCGATTAGGGGGGGGTCTCCCAATGAGCAGTTCTTC.

This clonotype has a handful of counts. The chain has TRBV6-6 and TRBJ1-2, with D tentatively TRBD1 (6 bases). The V end was cut by 2 bases, the J end by 2 bases, with 6 bases between. This CDR3 contains 13 residues. Germline-derived CDR1 and CDR2 are MNHNY and SVGAGI (reference sequence). The CDR3 loop is CASSYGGNYGYTF. The CDR3 nucleotides are TGTGCCAGCAGTTACGGGGGCAACTATGGCTACACCTTC.